This T cell receptor beta chain is from a study of T cells after yellow fever vaccination. Study-wide points: High-abundance clonotypes from the bulk population could contaminate FACS-sorted repertoires. Clonotype sharing between CD4 and CD8 compartments was small.

This clonotype has a count of ten or more. Its matching antigen is unknown. In making TCR cDNA, 5'RACE template switching added a universal primer site and UMIs to it. Using its own MiXCR run on the 5' RACE reads, TCRdb lists one record per CDR3 protein. The data hold 250,000 to 300,000 distinct CDR3 sequences, with 8.7% observed a single time. CDR3 length equals 15 residues. The V gene's germline CDR1 is MNHEY and CDR2 SMNVEV (reference sequence). J gave up 4 bases and V 5 bases, and 8 bases lay outside the gene matches. This clonotype originated in a man younger than 35 who received the YFV17D yellow fever vaccine. Source: CD4+ T cells sorted from PBMCs, taken 5 days after the yellow fever booster vaccination. This sequence joins TRBV27 and TRBJ2-3, with 8 bases identical to TRBD1. The CDR3 loop is CASSPRTGPADTQYF. CDR3 nucleotide sequence: TGTGCCAGCAGTCCTCGGACAGGGCCGGCAGATACGCAGTATTTT.